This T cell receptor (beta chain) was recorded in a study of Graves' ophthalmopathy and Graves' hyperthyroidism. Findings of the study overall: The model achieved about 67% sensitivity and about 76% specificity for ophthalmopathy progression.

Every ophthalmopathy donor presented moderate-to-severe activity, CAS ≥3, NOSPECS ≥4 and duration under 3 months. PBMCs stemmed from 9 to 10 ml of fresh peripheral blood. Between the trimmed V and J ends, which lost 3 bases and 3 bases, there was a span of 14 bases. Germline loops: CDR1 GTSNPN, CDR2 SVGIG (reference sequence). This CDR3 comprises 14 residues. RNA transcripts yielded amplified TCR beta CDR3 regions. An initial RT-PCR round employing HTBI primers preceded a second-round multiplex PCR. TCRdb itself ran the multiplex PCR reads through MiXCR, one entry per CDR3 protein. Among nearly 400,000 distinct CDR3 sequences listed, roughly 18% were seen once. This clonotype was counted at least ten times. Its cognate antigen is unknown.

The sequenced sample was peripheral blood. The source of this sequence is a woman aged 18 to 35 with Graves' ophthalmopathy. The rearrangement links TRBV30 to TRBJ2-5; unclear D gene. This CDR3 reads CAWSPLSREETQYF. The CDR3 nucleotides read TGTGCCTGGAGCCCTCTGAGCAGAGAAGAGACCCAGTACTTC.